This T cell receptor (beta chain) is drawn from a study of T cell changes during pregnancy in multiple sclerosis. V gave up 3 bases and J gave up 4 bases; unmatched junction bases: 3. This CDR3 has 13 residues. CDR1 is GTSNPN, CDR2 SVGIG, per germline (reference sequence). Using immunoSEQ multiplex PCR, the repertoire was profiled, and TCRdb retains in-frame clones only, with some absent. The sample carries approximately 58,000 clones, just under 95% recorded once. This receptor was taken from a female donor with multiple sclerosis, enrolled in a pregnancy study. The sample was peripheral blood, taken in the second trimester of pregnancy. The chain uses TRBV30 and TRBJ2-4, with 7 bases that match TRBD2. The chain's CDR3 is CAWRYGGKNIQYF. For the CDR3, the DNA is TGTGCCTGGAGGTACGGGGGGAAAAACATTCAGTACTTC.